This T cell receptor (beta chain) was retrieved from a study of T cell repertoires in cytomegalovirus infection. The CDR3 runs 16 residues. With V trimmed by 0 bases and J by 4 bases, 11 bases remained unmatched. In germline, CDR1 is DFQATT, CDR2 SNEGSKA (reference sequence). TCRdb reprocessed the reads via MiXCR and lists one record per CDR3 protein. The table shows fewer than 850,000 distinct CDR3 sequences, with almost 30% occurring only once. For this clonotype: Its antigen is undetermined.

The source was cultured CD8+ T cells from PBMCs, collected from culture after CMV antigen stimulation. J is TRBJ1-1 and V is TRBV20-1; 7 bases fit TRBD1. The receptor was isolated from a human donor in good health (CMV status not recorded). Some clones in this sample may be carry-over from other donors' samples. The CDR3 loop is CSARDSHRGGSTEAFF. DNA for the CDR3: TGCAGTGCTAGAGATTCGCACAGGGGAGGGAGCACTGAAGCTTTCTTT.